This T cell receptor (beta chain) was obtained from a study of T-cell reconstitution after alpha-beta-depleted transplantation in children. Trimming stripped 4 bases from V and 0 bases from J, with 14 bases between. From germline, CDR1 is SGHNT and CDR2 YYREEE (reference sequence). The CDR3 covers 16 residues. This clonotype was observed many times. TCRbeta library construction was performed incorporating unique molecular identifiers. TCRdb re-called the PCR reads with MiXCR, one entry per CDR3 protein. The sample comprises tens of thousands of distinct CDR3 sequences, around an eighth of which are singletons, and 25% to 30% rests with the top ten.

The V gene is TRBV5-4, the J gene TRBJ2-1; D may be TRBD1 (5 bases). The sample here was PBMCs, mostly from graft donor cells, taken 180 days after TCRalphabeta/CD19-depleted stem cell transplant. The TCR comes from a male patient aged 2-15 years who had a stem cell transplant for acute lymphoblastic leukemia, so the T cells may come from the graft donor. The DNA of the CDR3 is TGTGCCAGCAGCGCTCCACGACAGCTCTCCTACAATGAGCAGTTCTTC. Protein product: CASSAPRQLSYNEQFF.